This is a list of T cell receptor beta chains from one sample in a study of post-analysis software for immune sequencing data. A single record per CDR3 protein comes from TCRdb applying MiXCR to the PCR reads. This table holds about 430,000 distinct CDR3 sequences, approximately 37% found once. Sequenced material: blood. All receptors derive from a girl aged 2 to 10 with multiple sclerosis. CDR3s include the opening cysteine and the closing phenylalanine or tryptophan. A D gene is named only where the DNA matches it firmly. Clone sizes are given selectively: once, few, many, or a class where the clone is expanded.

v_gene,j_gene,d_gene,abundance,CDR3aa,CDR3nt
TRBV29-1,TRBJ1-4,.,few,CSVGARSVEKLFF,TGCAGCGTTGGGGCCAGGTCCGTGGAAAAACTGTTTTTT
TRBV9,TRBJ2-3,.,few,CASSVARTIRDTQYF,TGTGCCAGCAGCGTAGCTAGGACTATCAGGGATACGCAGTATTTT
TRBV12-3/TRBV12-4,TRBJ1-2,.,.,CASSLVNGYTF,TGTGCCAGCAGTTTGGTAAATGGCTACACCTTC
TRBV12-3/TRBV12-4,TRBJ2-1,TRBD2,.,CASSSSGGRGQFF,TGTGCCAGCAGTTCATCTGGCGGGAGAGGGCAGTTCTTC
TRBV3-1,TRBJ2-7,TRBD2,.,CASSLWTSGGYNEQYF,TGTGCCAGCAGCCTATGGACTAGCGGGGGCTACAATGAGCAGTACTTC
TRBV28,TRBJ2-5,TRBD1,few,CASSAEGQALRETQYF,TGTGCCAGCAGTGCTGAAGGACAGGCCCTGCGGGAGACCCAGTACTTC
TRBV9,TRBJ2-7,TRBD2,few,CASSPLGGPSREQYF,TGTGCCAGCAGCCCTTTGGGAGGGCCGTCGCGCGAGCAGTACTTC
TRBV15,TRBJ2-7,TRBD2,.,CATSRETSGSYEQYF,TGTGCCACCAGCAGAGAGACTAGCGGGTCCTACGAGCAGTACTTC
TRBV29-1,TRBJ2-7,.,few,CSVEEGGWEQYF,TGCAGCGTTGAAGAAGGTGGGTGGGAGCAGTACTTC
TRBV4-1,TRBJ1-2,.,few,CASSQVAGSNYGYTF,TGCGCCAGCAGCCAAGTCGCCGGCTCTAACTATGGCTACACCTTC
TRBV7-2,TRBJ2-4,TRBD2,.,CASSPGTSGRNIQYF,TGTGCCAGCAGCCCAGGGACTAGCGGGAGAAACATTCAGTACTTC
TRBV28,TRBJ2-7,.,.,CASSLGRGGSYEQYF,TGTGCCAGCAGTTTAGGGCGAGGGGGGTCCTACGAGCAGTACTTC
TRBV4-1,TRBJ1-2,TRBD1,few,CASSQVSLSYRGKDYGYTF,TGCGCCAGCAGCCAAGTTTCTCTAAGCTACAGGGGGAAAGACTATGGCTACACCTTC
TRBV7-9,TRBJ1-1,TRBD1,.,CASSLVLTGGKGLNTEAFF,TGTGCCAGCAGCTTAGTCCTAACAGGGGGCAAGGGCTTGAACACTGAAGCTTTCTTT
TRBV13,TRBJ2-7,.,.,CASSSRRSLAYEQYF,TGTGCCAGCAGCTCCCGACGAAGTTTGGCCTACGAGCAGTACTTC
TRBV18,TRBJ1-1,TRBD1,.,CASSPPDRDNGAFF,TGTGCCAGCTCACCTCCGGACAGGGACAATGGAGCTTTCTTT
TRBV28,TRBJ1-2,.,many,CASSSTPVSDAQTNYGYTF,TGTGCCAGCAGTTCGACCCCCGTATCGGACGCCCAAACCAACTATGGCTACACCTTC
TRBV20-1,TRBJ2-7,.,few,CSAITGQNYYYEQYF,TGCAGTGCTATTACCGGACAGAACTACTACTACGAGCAGTACTTC